This T cell receptor beta chain was identified during a study of beta chain features in type 1 diabetes. The CDR3 consists of 14 residues. V shed 5 bases, J shed 3 bases, and the junction held 4 bases outside the gene matches. Germline V gene data show CDR1 as LGHNT and CDR2 as FRNRAP. The study, taken as a whole, reports: Cells that show high TCR expression could be over-represented by cDNA sequencing. Shorter templates might be favored by PCR, equally in patients and controls.

As every portion of the isolated RNA was reverse transcribed, the sequencing read expressed TCRB transcripts. Only in-frame clones appear in the TCRdb table, and some are missing; sequencing was by immunoSEQ multiplex PCR. Among 620,000 or so clones listed, less than 20% were seen once. As concerns this clone: Its antigen is still unknown.

The clonotype was recovered from a young man in good health. Sequenced input: naive CD4+ T cells from blood. This chain connects TRBV12-5 to TRBJ2-7; TRBD1 matches 10 bases. CDR3 residues: CASGKTGGIYEQYF. The CDR3 coding sequence is TGTGCTAGTGGTAAGACAGGGGGCATCTACGAGCAGTACTTC.